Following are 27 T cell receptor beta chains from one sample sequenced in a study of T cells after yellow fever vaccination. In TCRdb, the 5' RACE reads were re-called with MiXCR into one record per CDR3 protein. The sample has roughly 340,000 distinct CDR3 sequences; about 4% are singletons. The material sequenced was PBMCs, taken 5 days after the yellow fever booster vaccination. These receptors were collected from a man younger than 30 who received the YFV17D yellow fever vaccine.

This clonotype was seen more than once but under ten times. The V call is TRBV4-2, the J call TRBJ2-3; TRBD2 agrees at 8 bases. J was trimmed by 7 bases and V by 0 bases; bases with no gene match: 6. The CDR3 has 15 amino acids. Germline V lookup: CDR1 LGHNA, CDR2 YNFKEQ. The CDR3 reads CASSQDPGGANTQYF. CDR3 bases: TGTGCCAGCAGCCAAGATCCCGGGGGGGCAAATACGCAGTATTTT.

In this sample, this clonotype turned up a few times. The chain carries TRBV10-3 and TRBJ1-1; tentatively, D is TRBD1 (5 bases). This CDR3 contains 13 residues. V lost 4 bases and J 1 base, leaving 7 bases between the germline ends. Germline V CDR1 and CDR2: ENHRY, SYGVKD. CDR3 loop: CAISAGGNTEAFF. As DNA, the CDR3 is TGTGCCATCAGTGCTGGGGGGAACACTGAAGCTTTCTTT.

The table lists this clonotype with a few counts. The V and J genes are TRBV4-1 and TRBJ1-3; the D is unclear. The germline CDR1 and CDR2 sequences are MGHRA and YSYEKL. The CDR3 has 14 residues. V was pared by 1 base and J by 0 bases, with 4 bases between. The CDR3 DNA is TGCGCCAGCAGCCAAGGACACTCTGGAAACACCATATATTTT. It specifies CASSQGHSGNTIYF.

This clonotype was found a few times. The CDR3 reads CASTPDPDINYGYTF. The CDR3 DNA reads TGTGCCAGCACCCCTGACCCAGACATTAACTATGGCTACACCTTC. This chain joins TRBV7-2 and TRBJ1-2; D remains unclear. The V gene's germline CDR1 is SGHTA and CDR2 FQGNSA. The CDR3 extends over 15 amino acids. V was clipped by 7 bases and J by 1 base, with 16 bases between them. The full variable domain, its missing parts supplied by reference TRBV7-2 and TRBJ1-2, is GAGVSQSPSNKVTEKGKDVELRCDPISGHTALYWYRQSLGQGLEFLIYFQGNSAPDKSGLPSDRFSAERTGGSVSTLTIQRTQQEDSAVYLCASTPDPDINYGYTFGSGTRLTVV.

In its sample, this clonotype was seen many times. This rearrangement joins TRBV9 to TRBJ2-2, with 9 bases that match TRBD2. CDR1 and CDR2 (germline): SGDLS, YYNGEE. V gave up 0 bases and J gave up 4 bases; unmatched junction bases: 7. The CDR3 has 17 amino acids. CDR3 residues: CASSVGKAGGLTGELFF. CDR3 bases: TGTGCCAGCAGCGTAGGGAAGGCGGGGGGGCTCACCGGGGAGCTGTTTTTT.

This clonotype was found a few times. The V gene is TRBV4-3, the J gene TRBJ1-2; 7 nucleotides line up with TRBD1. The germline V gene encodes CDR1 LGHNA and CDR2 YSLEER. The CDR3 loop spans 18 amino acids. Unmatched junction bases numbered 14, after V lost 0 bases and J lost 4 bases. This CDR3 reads CASSQDRALRGGGYGYTF. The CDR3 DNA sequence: TGCGCCAGCAGCCAAGATCGGGCATTAAGAGGGGGCGGCTATGGCTACACCTTC.

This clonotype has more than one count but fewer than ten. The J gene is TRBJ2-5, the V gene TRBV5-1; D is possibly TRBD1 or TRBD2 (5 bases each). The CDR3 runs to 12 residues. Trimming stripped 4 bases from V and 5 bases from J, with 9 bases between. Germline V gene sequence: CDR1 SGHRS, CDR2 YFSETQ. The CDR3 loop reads CASSEGLETQYF. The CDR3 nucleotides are TGCGCCAGCAGCGAGGGGCTGGAGACCCAGTACTTC.

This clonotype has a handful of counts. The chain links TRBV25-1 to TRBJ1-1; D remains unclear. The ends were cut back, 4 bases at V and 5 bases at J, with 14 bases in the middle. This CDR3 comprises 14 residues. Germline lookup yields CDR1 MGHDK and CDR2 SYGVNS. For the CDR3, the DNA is TGTGCCAGCAGTGCCAATACTGCTTGGACTGAAGCTTTCTTT. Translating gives CASSANTAWTEAFF.

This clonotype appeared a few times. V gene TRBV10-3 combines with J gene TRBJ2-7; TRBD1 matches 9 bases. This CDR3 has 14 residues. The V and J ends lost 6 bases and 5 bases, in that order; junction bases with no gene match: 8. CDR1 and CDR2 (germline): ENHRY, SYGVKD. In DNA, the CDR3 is TGTGCCATCAGCGGGTATAGGACAGGGGACGAGCAGTACTTC. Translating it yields CAISGYRTGDEQYF.

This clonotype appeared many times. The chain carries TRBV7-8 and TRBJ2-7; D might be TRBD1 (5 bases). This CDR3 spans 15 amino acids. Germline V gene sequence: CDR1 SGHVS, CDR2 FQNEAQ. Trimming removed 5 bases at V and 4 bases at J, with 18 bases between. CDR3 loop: CASSPSQGSMYEQYF. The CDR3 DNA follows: TGTGCCAGCAGCCCCTCGCAGGGATCTATGTACGAGCAGTACTTC.

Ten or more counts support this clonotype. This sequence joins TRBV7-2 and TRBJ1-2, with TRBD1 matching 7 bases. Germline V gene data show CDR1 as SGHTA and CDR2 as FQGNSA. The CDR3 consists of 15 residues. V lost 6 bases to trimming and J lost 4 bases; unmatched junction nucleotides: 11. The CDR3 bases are TGTGCCAGCAGTCCACCCCGGGACAGATCCTATGGCTACACCTTC. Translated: CASSPPRDRSYGYTF.

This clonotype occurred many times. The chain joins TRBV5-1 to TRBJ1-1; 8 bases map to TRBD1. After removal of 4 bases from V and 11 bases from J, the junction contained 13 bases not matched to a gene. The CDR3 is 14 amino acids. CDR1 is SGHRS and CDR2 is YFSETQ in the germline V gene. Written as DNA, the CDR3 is TGCGCCAGCAGCGTGGATGGGACAGGAGGTTCGGCTTTCTTT. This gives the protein CASSVDGTGGSAFF. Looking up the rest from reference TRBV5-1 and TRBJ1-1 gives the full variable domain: KAGVTQTPRYLIKTRGQQVTLSCSPISGHRSVSWYQQTPGQGLQFLFEYFSETQRNKGNFPGRFSGRQFSNSRSEMNVSTLELGDSALYLCASSVDGTGGSAFFGQGTRLTVV.

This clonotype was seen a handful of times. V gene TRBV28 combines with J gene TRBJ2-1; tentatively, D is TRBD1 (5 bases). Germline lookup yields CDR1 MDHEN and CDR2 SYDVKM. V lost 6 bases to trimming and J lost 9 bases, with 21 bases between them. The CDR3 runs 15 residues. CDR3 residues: CASSKDLTVQGEQFF. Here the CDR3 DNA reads TGTGCCAGCAGCAAAGACTTGACAGTTCAAGGTGAGCAGTTCTTC.

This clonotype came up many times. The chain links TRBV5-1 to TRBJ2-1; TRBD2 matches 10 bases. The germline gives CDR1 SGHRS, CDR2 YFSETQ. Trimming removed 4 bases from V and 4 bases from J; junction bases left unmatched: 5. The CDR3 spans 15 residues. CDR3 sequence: CASSPGTSEYNEQFF. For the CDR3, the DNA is TGCGCCAGCAGCCCAGGGACTAGCGAGTACAATGAGCAGTTCTTC. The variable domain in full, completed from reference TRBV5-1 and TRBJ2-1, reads KAGVTQTPRYLIKTRGQQVTLSCSPISGHRSVSWYQQTPGQGLQFLFEYFSETQRNKGNFPGRFSGRQFSNSRSEMNVSTLELGDSALYLCASSPGTSEYNEQFFGPGTRLTVL.

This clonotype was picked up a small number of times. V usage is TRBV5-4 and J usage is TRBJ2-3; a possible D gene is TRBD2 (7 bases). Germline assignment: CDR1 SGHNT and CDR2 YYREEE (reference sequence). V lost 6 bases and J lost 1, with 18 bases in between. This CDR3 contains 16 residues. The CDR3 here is CASNRLVGGRTDTQYF. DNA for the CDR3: TGTGCCAGCAACCGATTAGTGGGGGGGCGCACAGATACGCAGTATTTT.

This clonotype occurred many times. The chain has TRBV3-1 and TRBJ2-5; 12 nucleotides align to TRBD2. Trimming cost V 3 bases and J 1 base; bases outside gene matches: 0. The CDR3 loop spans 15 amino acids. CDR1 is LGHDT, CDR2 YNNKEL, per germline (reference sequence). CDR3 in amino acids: CASSQGLAGQETQYF. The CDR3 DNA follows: TGTGCCAGCAGCCAGGGACTAGCGGGCCAAGAGACCCAGTACTTC.

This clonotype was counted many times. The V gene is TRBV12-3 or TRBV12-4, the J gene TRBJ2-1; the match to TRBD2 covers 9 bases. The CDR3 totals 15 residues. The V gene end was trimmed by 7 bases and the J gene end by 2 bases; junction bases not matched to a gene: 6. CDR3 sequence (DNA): TGTGCCAGCACCCAGACTAGCGGACCCTACAATGAGCAGTTCTTC. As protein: CASTQTSGPYNEQFF.

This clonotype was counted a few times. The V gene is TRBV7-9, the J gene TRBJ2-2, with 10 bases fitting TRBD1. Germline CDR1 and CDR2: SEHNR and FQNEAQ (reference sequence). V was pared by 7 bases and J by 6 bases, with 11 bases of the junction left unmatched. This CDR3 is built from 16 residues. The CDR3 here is CASTPLRTGGSGELFF. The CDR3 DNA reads TGTGCCAGCACCCCGCTCCGGACAGGGGGGTCCGGGGAGCTGTTTTTT.

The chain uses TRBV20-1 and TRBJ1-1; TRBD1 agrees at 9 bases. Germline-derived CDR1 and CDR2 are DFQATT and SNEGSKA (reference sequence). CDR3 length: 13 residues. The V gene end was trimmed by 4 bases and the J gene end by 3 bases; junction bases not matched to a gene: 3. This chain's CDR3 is CSAKTGGDTEAFF. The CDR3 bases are TGCAGTGCTAAGACAGGGGGGGACACTGAAGCTTTCTTT.

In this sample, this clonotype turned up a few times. The CDR3 here is CASSPGPGNSPLHF. Here the CDR3 DNA reads TGCGCCAGCAGCCCCGGCCCAGGGAATTCACCCCTCCACTTT. This chain connects TRBV4-1 to TRBJ1-6, with D perhaps matching TRBD1 (5 bases). The CDR3 extends over 14 amino acids. V was cut by 4 bases and J by 7 bases, with 11 bases left in between. The germline CDR1 and CDR2 sequences are MGHRA and YSYEKL.

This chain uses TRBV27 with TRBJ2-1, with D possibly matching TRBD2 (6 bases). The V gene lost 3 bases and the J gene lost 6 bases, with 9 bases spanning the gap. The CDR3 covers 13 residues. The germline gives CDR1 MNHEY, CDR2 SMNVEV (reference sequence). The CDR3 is CASSFSGINEQFF. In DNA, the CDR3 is TGTGCCAGCAGTTTTAGCGGTATCAATGAGCAGTTCTTC.

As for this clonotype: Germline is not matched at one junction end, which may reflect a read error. The CDR3 region has the DNA TGTGCCAGCAGTGAAGGGGTCCAAGGGACCCAGTACTTC. This sequence encodes CASSEGVQGTQYF. The rearrangement uses TRBV2 and TRBJ2-5; D call uncertain. There are 13 residues in the CDR3. Germline V gives CDR1 SNHLY, CDR2 FYNNEI.

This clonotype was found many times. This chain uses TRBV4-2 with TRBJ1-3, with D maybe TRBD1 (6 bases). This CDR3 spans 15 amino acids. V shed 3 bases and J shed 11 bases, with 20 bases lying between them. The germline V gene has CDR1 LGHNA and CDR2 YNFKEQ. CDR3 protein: CASSQTGTQHLPIYF. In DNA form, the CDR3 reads TGTGCCAGCAGCCAGACCGGGACACAGCACCTACCCATATATTTT.

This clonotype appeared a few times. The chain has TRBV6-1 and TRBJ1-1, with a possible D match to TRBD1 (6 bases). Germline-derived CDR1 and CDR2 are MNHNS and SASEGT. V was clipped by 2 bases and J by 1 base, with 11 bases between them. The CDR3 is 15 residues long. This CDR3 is CASSERNRENTEAFF. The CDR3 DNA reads TGTGCCAGCAGTGAAAGGAACAGGGAGAACACTGAAGCTTTCTTT.

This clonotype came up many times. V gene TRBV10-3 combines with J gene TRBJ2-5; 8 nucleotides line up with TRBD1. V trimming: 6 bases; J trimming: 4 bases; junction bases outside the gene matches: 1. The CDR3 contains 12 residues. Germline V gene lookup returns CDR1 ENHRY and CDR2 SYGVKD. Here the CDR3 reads CAIRGTGETQYF. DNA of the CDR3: TGTGCCATCAGGGGGACAGGAGAGACCCAGTACTTC.

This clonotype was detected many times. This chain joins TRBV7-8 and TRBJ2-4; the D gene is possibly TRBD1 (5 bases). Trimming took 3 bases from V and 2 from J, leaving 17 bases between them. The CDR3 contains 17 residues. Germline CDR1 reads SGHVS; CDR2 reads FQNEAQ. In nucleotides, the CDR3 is TGTGCCAGCAGCTTGGGGCCCCTATCCGGGTCCAAAAACATTCAGTACTTC. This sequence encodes CASSLGPLSGSKNIQYF.

The CDR3 DNA is TGTGCCAGCTCACGACGGGGTAGCTCTGGGGCCAACGTCCTGACTTTC. This sequence encodes CASSRRGSSGANVLTF. The chain has TRBV18 and TRBJ2-6; D is perhaps TRBD2 (5 bases). CDR1 and CDR2 (germline): KGHSH, LQKENI. Trimming cost V 4 bases and J 0 bases, with 10 bases left between them. The CDR3 totals 16 residues.